Sequencing of this T cell receptor (beta chain) was carried out in a study of T cell responses to AZD1222 COVID-19 vaccine. Across the study: Second doses were pooled across both intervals (about 4 or about 12 weeks).

The table came from immunoSEQ multiplex PCR; TCRdb's copy has only in-frame clones and leaves some out. The top ten hold around 5.6% of the sample, which has about 130,000 clones, over 70% seen once. Study-level results: Spike-specific TCR breadth and depth grew following two AZD1222 doses. Researchers took repertoire samples only after the peak T cell response had come. Among spike-specific TCRs, nearly half reportedly target unmutated variant regions.

Germline V CDR1 and CDR2: ENHRY, SYGVKD. V was pared by 3 bases and J by 0 bases, with 13 bases between. The CDR3 has 16 amino acids. About this clone itself: Its antigen is as yet unknown.

The rearrangement joins TRBV10-3 to TRBJ2-3; D may match TRBD1 or TRBD2 (5 bases each). The sequence came from an adult in good health. Sequenced here: peripheral blood, sampled on day 0 of AZD1222 vaccination. The CDR3 sequence: CAISDYTGPSTDTQYF. Written as DNA, the CDR3 is TGTGCCATCAGTGATTACACGGGACCAAGCACAGATACGCAGTATTTT.